This is a list of T cell receptor beta chains from one sample in a study of blood T cell repertoires in COVID-19. TCRdb keeps only in-frame clones here, not all; method: immunoSEQ multiplex PCR. The sample holds over 130,000 clones; around 88% are singletons and the top ten take 28%. The sample consisted of peripheral blood. Source of these receptors: a human donor in a cohort sampled during active COVID-19. Both conserved end residues are part of each CDR3. Fields, in order: J gene, D gene, clone size, V gene, CDR3 protein, CDR3 DNA. A D gene is named only where the DNA matches it firmly. The size of a clone is reported for some rows only, either as once, few or many, or as a class for expanded clones.

J gene: TRBJ1-5
D gene: TRBD1
clone size: -
V gene: TRBV6-2/TRBV6-3
CDR3 protein: CASSYDRVNQPQHF
CDR3 DNA: TGTGCCAGCAGTTACGACAGGGTCAATCAGCCCCAGCATTTT

J gene: TRBJ1-1
D gene: -
clone size: -
V gene: TRBV6-1
CDR3 protein: CASSFRQFTEAFF
CDR3 DNA: TGTGCCAGCAGTTTCAGACAGTTCACTGAAGCTTTCTTT

J gene: TRBJ2-3
D gene: TRBD2
clone size: -
V gene: TRBV9
CDR3 protein: CASSDLAGGVDTQYF
CDR3 DNA: TGTGCCAGCAGCGACCTAGCGGGGGGGGTTGATACGCAGTATTTT

J gene: TRBJ1-4
D gene: -
clone size: -
V gene: TRBV9
CDR3 protein: CASSPRVGTNEKLFF
CDR3 DNA: TGTGCCAGCAGCCCCCGGGTCGGAACTAATGAAAAACTGTTTTTT

J gene: TRBJ1-4
D gene: TRBD1
clone size: -
V gene: TRBV7-3
CDR3 protein: CASSFGQGQTNNEKLFF
CDR3 DNA: TGTGCCAGCAGCTTTGGACAGGGACAGACGAATAATGAAAAACTGTTTTTT

J gene: TRBJ2-3
D gene: -
clone size: -
V gene: TRBV7-6
CDR3 protein: CASSPGSGADTQYF
CDR3 DNA: TGTGCCAGCAGCCCAGGAAGTGGCGCAGATACGCAGTATTTT

J gene: TRBJ2-7
D gene: TRBD1
clone size: many
V gene: TRBV19
CDR3 protein: CASSGGQRVYEQYF
CDR3 DNA: TGTGCCAGTAGTGGGGGACAGAGGGTCTACGAGCAGTACTTC

J gene: TRBJ1-1
D gene: -
clone size: -
V gene: TRBV4-2
CDR3 protein: CASSQVTGGVNTEAFF
CDR3 DNA: TGTGCCAGCAGCCAAGTAACAGGTGGAGTCAACACTGAAGCTTTCTTT

J gene: TRBJ2-5
D gene: TRBD1
clone size: -
V gene: TRBV5-1
CDR3 protein: CASSTSGTGGAETQYF
CDR3 DNA: TGCGCCAGCAGCACTTCCGGGACAGGAGGGGCAGAGACCCAGTACTTC

J gene: TRBJ1-4
D gene: -
clone size: -
V gene: TRBV6-6
CDR3 protein: CATQDGPRGGNEKLFF
CDR3 DNA: TGTGCCACCCAGGACGGACCGCGGGGTGGTAATGAAAAACTGTTTTTT

J gene: TRBJ2-5
D gene: TRBD2
clone size: -
V gene: TRBV7-9
CDR3 protein: CASSPGTSGGLGEETQYF
CDR3 DNA: TGTGCCAGCAGCCCTGGGACTAGCGGGGGGCTGGGAGAAGAGACCCAGTACTTC

J gene: TRBJ2-7
D gene: -
clone size: -
V gene: TRBV7-9
CDR3 protein: CASSLVGPDEQYF
CDR3 DNA: TGTGCCAGCAGCTTAGTGGGGCCGGACGAGCAGTACTTC

J gene: TRBJ1-1
D gene: TRBD1
clone size: -
V gene: TRBV30
CDR3 protein: CAWNRGPTEAFF
CDR3 DNA: TGTGCCTGGAATAGGGGGCCCACTGAAGCTTTCTTT

J gene: TRBJ1-1
D gene: -
clone size: -
V gene: TRBV19
CDR3 protein: CASSSPWGEMNTEAFF
CDR3 DNA: TGTGCCAGTAGTTCACCCTGGGGCGAAATGAACACTGAAGCTTTCTTT

J gene: TRBJ2-7
D gene: -
clone size: -
V gene: TRBV7-8
CDR3 protein: CASSLAYSGRGAEQYF
CDR3 DNA: TGTGCCAGCAGCTTAGCGTATTCGGGACGGGGGGCCGAGCAGTACTTC

J gene: TRBJ2-5
D gene: -
clone size: -
V gene: TRBV2
CDR3 protein: CASGAETQYF
CDR3 DNA: TGTGCCAGCGGGGCGGAGACCCAGTACTTC

J gene: TRBJ2-5
D gene: -
clone size: -
V gene: TRBV6-2/TRBV6-3
CDR3 protein: CASSDVRETQYF
CDR3 DNA: TGTGCCAGCAGCGATGTCCGGGAGACCCAGTACTTC

J gene: TRBJ1-1
D gene: -
clone size: -
V gene: TRBV6-6
CDR3 protein: CASSYGQLNTEAFF
CDR3 DNA: TGTGCCAGCAGTTACGGACAGCTGAACACTGAAGCTTTCTTT

J gene: TRBJ2-1
D gene: -
clone size: once
V gene: TRBV4-1
CDR3 protein: CASSGLRQDNEQFF
CDR3 DNA: TGCGCCAGCAGTGGTCTAAGACAGGATAATGAGCAGTTCTTC

J gene: TRBJ2-7
D gene: TRBD1
clone size: -
V gene: TRBV3-1/TRBV3-2
CDR3 protein: CASSQDLTGGAYEQYF
CDR3 DNA: TGTGCCAGCAGCCAAGATCTGACAGGGGGGGCCTACGAGCAGTACTTC

J gene: TRBJ1-1
D gene: -
clone size: -
V gene: TRBV18
CDR3 protein: CASSPRPREESF
CDR3 DNA: TGTGCCAGCTCACCGAGACCCCGAGAGGAAAGCTTT

J gene: TRBJ1-1
D gene: TRBD1
clone size: -
V gene: TRBV2
CDR3 protein: CASRGQGIMNTEAFF
CDR3 DNA: TGTGCCAGCAGAGGACAGGGGATTATGAACACTGAAGCTTTCTTT

J gene: TRBJ1-5
D gene: -
clone size: -
V gene: TRBV6-2/TRBV6-3
CDR3 protein: CASSSPPGRASEDNQPQHF
CDR3 DNA: TGTGCCAGCAGTTCCCCCCCAGGGAGGGCGAGTGAGGACAATCAGCCCCAGCATTTT

J gene: TRBJ2-3
D gene: TRBD2
clone size: -
V gene: TRBV11-2
CDR3 protein: CASSLERGGDTQYF
CDR3 DNA: TGTGCCAGCAGCTTAGAACGGGGAGGGGATACGCAGTATTTT

J gene: TRBJ1-4
D gene: -
clone size: -
V gene: TRBV11-2
CDR3 protein: CASSSPMRDNEKLFF
CDR3 DNA: TGTGCCAGCAGCTCCCCGATGCGGGATAATGAAAAACTGTTTTTT

J gene: TRBJ2-7
D gene: TRBD1
clone size: -
V gene: TRBV5-1
CDR3 protein: CASSLGARPGGRDEQYF
CDR3 DNA: TGCGCCAGCAGCTTGGGAGCCCGCCCAGGGGGCCGGGACGAGCAGTACTTC

J gene: TRBJ1-2
D gene: -
clone size: -
V gene: TRBV7-6
CDR3 protein: CASSSGQNYGYTF
CDR3 DNA: TGTGCCAGCAGCTCTGGACAGAACTATGGCTACACCTTC

J gene: TRBJ2-7
D gene: -
clone size: -
V gene: TRBV3-1/TRBV3-2
CDR3 protein: CASSRGGDGSYEQYF
CDR3 DNA: TGTGCCAGCAGCAGGGGCGGGGATGGGTCCTACGAGCAGTACTTC

J gene: TRBJ2-1
D gene: TRBD1
clone size: -
V gene: TRBV5-1
CDR3 protein: CASSPRGRGPHNEQFF
CDR3 DNA: TGCGCCAGCAGCCCCCGGGGTAGGGGGCCGCACAATGAGCAGTTCTTC

J gene: TRBJ1-6
D gene: -
clone size: -
V gene: TRBV5-4
CDR3 protein: CASSLQGMNSPLHF
CDR3 DNA: TGTGCCAGCAGCTTGCAGGGTATGAATTCACCCCTCCACTTT

J gene: TRBJ2-5
D gene: -
clone size: -
V gene: TRBV11-2
CDR3 protein: CASSSPARRVEETQYF
CDR3 DNA: TGTGCCAGCAGCTCGCCGGCGCGGCGAGTAGAAGAGACCCAGTACTTC

J gene: TRBJ1-5
D gene: -
clone size: few
V gene: TRBV4-1
CDR3 protein: CASSQDWRGQPQHF
CDR3 DNA: TGCGCCAGCAGCCAAGACTGGCGAGGGCAGCCCCAGCATTTT

J gene: TRBJ1-1
D gene: TRBD1
clone size: once
V gene: TRBV2
CDR3 protein: CASRDRGWDTEAFF
CDR3 DNA: TGTGCCAGCAGGGACAGGGGCTGGGACACTGAAGCTTTCTTT

J gene: TRBJ1-5
D gene: -
clone size: -
V gene: TRBV15
CDR3 protein: CATSRDGTPSNQPQHF
CDR3 DNA: TGTGCCACCAGCAGAGATGGGACTCCTAGCAATCAGCCCCAGCATTTT

J gene: TRBJ1-1
D gene: -
clone size: -
V gene: TRBV15
CDR3 protein: CATSSEGGPTEAFF
CDR3 DNA: TGTGCCACCAGCAGCGAGGGGGGGCCCACTGAAGCTTTCTTT

J gene: TRBJ2-7
D gene: -
clone size: -
V gene: TRBV4-2
CDR3 protein: CASSQETGATYEQYF
CDR3 DNA: TGTGCCAGCAGCCAAGAGACAGGAGCTACCTACGAGCAGTACTTC

J gene: TRBJ1-1
D gene: TRBD1
clone size: once
V gene: TRBV4-2
CDR3 protein: CASSQDDRVNTEAFF
CDR3 DNA: TGTGCCAGCAGCCAAGATGACAGGGTAAACACTGAAGCTTTCTTT

J gene: TRBJ2-1
D gene: TRBD2
clone size: once
V gene: TRBV11-3
CDR3 protein: CASSPRGAPYNEQFF
CDR3 DNA: TGTGCCAGCAGCCCGCGGGGGGCCCCCTACAATGAGCAGTTCTTC

J gene: TRBJ2-2
D gene: TRBD2
clone size: few
V gene: TRBV5-1
CDR3 protein: CASSPGGLAGFGELFF
CDR3 DNA: TGCGCCAGCAGCCCTGGGGGACTAGCGGGGTTCGGGGAGCTGTTTTTT

J gene: TRBJ1-4
D gene: -
clone size: -
V gene: TRBV13
CDR3 protein: CASSLGTTNEKLFF
CDR3 DNA: TGTGCCAGCAGCTTAGGGACTACTAATGAAAAACTGTTTTTT

J gene: TRBJ2-7
D gene: TRBD1
clone size: -
V gene: TRBV5-1
CDR3 protein: CASSSRQGYEQYF
CDR3 DNA: TGCGCCAGCAGCTCCCGACAGGGGTACGAGCAGTACTTC

J gene: TRBJ2-5
D gene: TRBD2
clone size: -
V gene: TRBV5-4
CDR3 protein: CASSPGTSGTQETQYF
CDR3 DNA: TGTGCCAGCAGCCCCGGGACTAGCGGCACCCAAGAGACCCAGTACTTC

J gene: TRBJ2-7
D gene: TRBD2
clone size: -
V gene: TRBV14
CDR3 protein: CASSQQNRGDYEQYF
CDR3 DNA: TGTGCCAGCAGCCAGCAAAATCGGGGGGACTACGAGCAGTACTTC

J gene: TRBJ1-5
D gene: TRBD1
clone size: once
V gene: TRBV6-5
CDR3 protein: CASRRTGFYQPQHF
CDR3 DNA: TGTGCCAGCAGGCGGACAGGGTTTTATCAGCCCCAGCATTTT

J gene: TRBJ2-5
D gene: TRBD2
clone size: -
V gene: TRBV6-2/TRBV6-3
CDR3 protein: CASSQRGRRLPRQETQYF
CDR3 DNA: TGTGCCAGCAGCCAGCGGGGGCGCCGCCTCCCCAGACAAGAGACCCAGTACTTC

J gene: TRBJ2-5
D gene: -
clone size: -
V gene: TRBV15
CDR3 protein: CATSRVGRAFQETQYF
CDR3 DNA: TGTGCCACCAGCAGAGTAGGGCGGGCATTCCAAGAGACCCAGTACTTC

J gene: TRBJ1-1
D gene: TRBD1
clone size: -
V gene: TRBV30
CDR3 protein: CAWRSPDRAGAEAFF
CDR3 DNA: TGTGCCTGGAGATCCCCTGACAGGGCTGGTGCTGAAGCTTTCTTT

J gene: TRBJ1-5
D gene: -
clone size: few
V gene: TRBV19
CDR3 protein: CASTKGQHSNQPQHF
CDR3 DNA: TGTGCCAGTACCAAAGGACAGCATAGCAATCAGCCCCAGCATTTT

J gene: TRBJ2-2
D gene: -
clone size: -
V gene: TRBV12-5
CDR3 protein: CASGLGLNTGELFF
CDR3 DNA: TGTGCTAGTGGTTTGGGACTTAACACCGGGGAGCTGTTTTTT

J gene: TRBJ2-1
D gene: TRBD2
clone size: -
V gene: TRBV4-2
CDR3 protein: CASATSGGVNEQFF
CDR3 DNA: TGTGCCAGCGCGACTAGCGGGGGGGTAAATGAGCAGTTCTTC

J gene: TRBJ1-2
D gene: -
clone size: -
V gene: TRBV5-5
CDR3 protein: CASSFDSANYGYTF
CDR3 DNA: TGTGCCAGCAGCTTCGACAGTGCTAACTATGGCTACACCTTC

J gene: TRBJ2-2
D gene: TRBD2
clone size: -
V gene: TRBV5-1
CDR3 protein: CASSAGTSPGELFF
CDR3 DNA: TGCGCCAGCAGCGCGGGGACTAGCCCCGGGGAGCTGTTTTTT

J gene: TRBJ1-4
D gene: -
clone size: -
V gene: TRBV5-1
CDR3 protein: CASSSWGPNEKLFF
CDR3 DNA: TGCGCCAGCAGCTCCTGGGGCCCTAATGAAAAACTGTTTTTT

J gene: TRBJ1-1
D gene: -
clone size: -
V gene: TRBV27
CDR3 protein: CASSLDAGIAEAFF
CDR3 DNA: TGTGCCAGCAGTTTAGATGCGGGTATCGCTGAAGCTTTCTTT

J gene: TRBJ1-6
D gene: -
clone size: few
V gene: TRBV4-1
CDR3 protein: CASSQASAGALNSPLHF
CDR3 DNA: TGCGCCAGCAGCCAAGCCTCGGCGGGGGCGCTAAATTCACCCCTCCACTTT

J gene: TRBJ1-1
D gene: -
clone size: -
V gene: TRBV7-9
CDR3 protein: CASSRDTEAFF
CDR3 DNA: TGTGCCAGCAGCCGGGACACTGAAGCTTTCTTT

J gene: TRBJ1-5
D gene: TRBD1
clone size: few
V gene: TRBV12-5
CDR3 protein: CASGWTGPSNQPQHF
CDR3 DNA: TGTGCTAGTGGTTGGACAGGGCCTAGCAATCAGCCCCAGCATTTT